Listed below are T cell receptor beta chains from one sample, sequenced in a study of T cells after yellow fever vaccination. Each CDR3 protein gets one entry after TCRdb re-called the 5' RACE reads with MiXCR. Of some 300,000 distinct CDR3 sequences in the sample, 3.6% are singletons; the top ten hold roughly a quarter. Sequencing was performed on PBMCs, taken on the day of the yellow fever booster vaccination. Source of these receptors: a man between 18 and 35 years old who received the YFV17D yellow fever vaccine. CDR3s include the opening cysteine and the closing phenylalanine or tryptophan. D genes are given only for firm matches. The size field is filled for only some rows; it gives once, few, many or a size class.

J: TRBJ2-5
D: NA
size: many
V: TRBV12-3/TRBV12-4
DNA: TGTGCCAGCAGTTCGTCCGGTCCCGAGACCCAGTACTTC
CDR3: CASSSSGPETQYF

J: TRBJ2-5
D: NA
size: few
V: TRBV6-5
DNA: TGTGCCAGCAGTTACTCGACGGGGGCAGAGACCCAGTACTTC
CDR3: CASSYSTGAETQYF

J: TRBJ1-2
D: TRBD1
size: many
V: TRBV6-5
DNA: TGTGCCAGCAGTTACGGAGTACCGGACAGGGACGGCTACACCTTC
CDR3: CASSYGVPDRDGYTF

J: TRBJ1-5
D: TRBD1
size: few
V: TRBV28
DNA: TGTGCCAGCAGTTTCGGGACAGGGGAAAGCAATCAGCCCCAGCATTTT
CDR3: CASSFGTGESNQPQHF

J: TRBJ2-3
D: NA
size: NA
V: TRBV5-4
DNA: TGTGCCAGCTCCCCTACTACTATCGGGGGAGGCACAGATACGCAGTATTTT
CDR3: CASSPTTIGGGTDTQYF

J: TRBJ1-1
D: NA
size: few
V: TRBV10-3
DNA: TGTGCCATCAGTCCCAGGAACACTGAAGCTTTCTTT
CDR3: CAISPRNTEAFF

J: TRBJ1-2
D: TRBD1
size: few
V: TRBV5-4
DNA: TGTGCCAGCAGCTTGGTGGGGACAGGGTCTGGCTACACCTTC
CDR3: CASSLVGTGSGYTF

J: TRBJ1-1
D: NA
size: NA
V: TRBV4-3
DNA: TGCGCCAGCAGCCCACAGGGCCGGGGGAACACTGAAGCTTTCTTT
CDR3: CASSPQGRGNTEAFF

J: TRBJ1-2
D: NA
size: NA
V: TRBV10-3
DNA: TGTGCCATCAGTGAGTCGAGGGGGAACGGGCCCTCTGGCTACACCTTC
CDR3: CAISESRGNGPSGYTF

J: TRBJ2-5
D: TRBD2
size: NA
V: TRBV24-1
DNA: TGTGCCACCAGTGATGGGGCGGGGGAGTATGAGACCCAGTACTTC
CDR3: CATSDGAGEYETQYF

J: TRBJ2-7
D: NA
size: many
V: TRBV28
DNA: TGTGCCAGCAGTTATTCGCGGACTACGACAGGATCCTACGAGCAGTACTTC
CDR3: CASSYSRTTTGSYEQYF

J: TRBJ2-3
D: TRBD2
size: many
V: TRBV6-5
DNA: TGTGCCAGCAGCCCTACTAGCGCCACAGATACGCAGTATTTT
CDR3: CASSPTSATDTQYF

J: TRBJ2-1
D: NA
size: many
V: TRBV5-1
DNA: TGCGCCAGCAGCTTGGTGATGGGTGAGCAGTTCTTC
CDR3: CASSLVMGEQFF

J: TRBJ1-2
D: TRBD1
size: NA
V: TRBV19
DNA: TGTGCCAGTACGTTAGGGAGAGCGACAGGGCTGTATGGCTACACCTTC
CDR3: CASTLGRATGLYGYTF

J: TRBJ2-5
D: NA
size: NA
V: TRBV4-1
DNA: TGCGCCAGCAGCCAAGATATTAAAGGGTGGGAGACCCAGTACTTC
CDR3: CASSQDIKGWETQYF

J: TRBJ2-2
D: TRBD1
size: many
V: TRBV7-2
DNA: TGTGCCAGCAGGTACAGGGGGACCGGGGAGCTGTTTTTT
CDR3: CASRYRGTGELFF

J: TRBJ1-1
D: NA
size: few
V: TRBV28
DNA: TGTGCCAGCAGTTTTCCTCCCCTGGGCACTGAAGCTTTCTTT
CDR3: CASSFPPLGTEAFF

J: TRBJ2-3
D: TRBD2
size: few
V: TRBV5-1
DNA: TGCGCCAGCAGCTTCGGGACTAGCCTAGATACGCAGTATTTT
CDR3: CASSFGTSLDTQYF

J: TRBJ1-6
D: NA
size: many
V: TRBV7-3
DNA: TGTGCCAGCAGCTTAACGGCGGGGTACGATTCACCCCTCCACTTT
CDR3: CASSLTAGYDSPLHF

J: TRBJ2-1
D: NA
size: few
V: TRBV19
DNA: TGTGCCAGTAGTATTTACAATGAGCAGTTCTTC
CDR3: CASSIYNEQFF

J: TRBJ2-3
D: NA
size: many
V: TRBV5-1
DNA: TGCGCCAGCAGCCCCTCTTCGTGGGGTAGCACAGATACGCAGTATTTT
CDR3: CASSPSSWGSTDTQYF

J: TRBJ1-2
D: NA
size: few
V: TRBV9
DNA: TGTGCCAGCAGCGTAGTAACAACCGAAGGCTACACCTTC
CDR3: CASSVVTTEGYTF

J: TRBJ1-5
D: NA
size: few
V: TRBV7-9
DNA: TGTGCCAGCAGCGCCCCTTATCAGCCCCAGCATTTT
CDR3: CASSAPYQPQHF

J: TRBJ1-1
D: NA
size: few
V: TRBV5-1
DNA: TGCGCCAGCAGCCCTTGGAGACCCGTAACTGAAGCTTTCTTT
CDR3: CASSPWRPVTEAFF

J: TRBJ2-5
D: NA
size: NA
V: TRBV19
DNA: TGTGCCAGTAGTACTCGGCAGGTAGAGACCCAGTACTTC
CDR3: CASSTRQVETQYF

J: TRBJ2-7
D: TRBD1
size: many
V: TRBV5-5
DNA: TGTGCCAGCAGCTTAAACCAGGGGGCTCGCTACGAGCAGTACTTC
CDR3: CASSLNQGARYEQYF

J: TRBJ2-7
D: NA
size: many
V: TRBV5-5
DNA: TGTGCCAGCAGCTTGGAGGTCTACGAGCAGTACTTC
CDR3: CASSLEVYEQYF

J: TRBJ2-3
D: TRBD2
size: many
V: TRBV7-2
DNA: TGTGCCAGCAGCCCCGGGTGGGCTAGCGGGGGGTCCTTCACAGATACGCAGTATTTT
CDR3: CASSPGWASGGSFTDTQYF

J: TRBJ2-7
D: NA
size: many
V: TRBV10-2
DNA: TGCGCCAGCAGTGAAGTTAAGCAGGGGGGACCATACGAGCAGTACTTC
CDR3: CASSEVKQGGPYEQYF

J: TRBJ2-7
D: NA
size: NA
V: TRBV6-2/TRBV6-3
DNA: TGTGCCAGCAGACAGGGTCTATACGAGCAGTACTTC
CDR3: CASRQGLYEQYF

J: TRBJ2-3
D: NA
size: NA
V: TRBV20-1
DNA: TGCAGTGCGACCCCCGGGCAGGATACGCAGTATTTT
CDR3: CSATPGQDTQYF

J: TRBJ2-6
D: NA
size: NA
V: TRBV19
DNA: TGTGCCAGTAGTGGTGGACAGAGGCGCTCTGGGGCCAACGTCCTGACTTTC
CDR3: CASSGGQRRSGANVLTF

J: TRBJ1-4
D: NA
size: many
V: TRBV18
DNA: TGTGCCAGCTCAAGGGGCGGAAATGAAAAACTGTTTTTT
CDR3: CASSRGGNEKLFF

J: TRBJ1-1
D: NA
size: few
V: TRBV29-1
DNA: TGCAGCGCCCATTTACAGGGAGGCACTGAAGCTTTCTTT
CDR3: CSAHLQGGTEAFF

J: TRBJ1-1
D: NA
size: few
V: TRBV7-9
DNA: TGTGCCAGCAGCTTAGGGGCAGGGCCCACTGAAGCTTTCTTT
CDR3: CASSLGAGPTEAFF

J: TRBJ1-5
D: NA
size: many
V: TRBV6-2/TRBV6-3
DNA: TGTGCCAGCACCACCTGGGGGACACCCTATAGCAATCAGCCCCAGCATTTT
CDR3: CASTTWGTPYSNQPQHF

J: TRBJ1-6
D: NA
size: few
V: TRBV6-6
DNA: TGTGCCATCTCTTACTTAGTCTCCTCACCCCTCCACTTT
CDR3: CAISYLVSSPLHF

J: TRBJ1-2
D: NA
size: NA
V: TRBV12-2
DNA: TGTGCAAGTCGCCCAGAATTGTATGGCTACACCTTC
CDR3: CASRPELYGYTF

J: TRBJ1-1
D: NA
size: many
V: TRBV20-1
DNA: TGCAGTGCTAGGGTAGGGGCGAACACTGAAGCTTTCTTT
CDR3: CSARVGANTEAFF

J: TRBJ2-3
D: TRBD2
size: NA
V: TRBV20-1
DNA: TGCAGTGCCATGGGGGCGCGGGGGGGAGGTGCAGATACGCAGTATTTT
CDR3: CSAMGARGGGADTQYF

J: TRBJ1-6
D: TRBD1
size: many
V: TRBV5-1
DNA: TGCGCCAGCAGCCCGCAGGGGGCGAGTAATTCACCCCTCCACTTT
CDR3: CASSPQGASNSPLHF

J: TRBJ2-5
D: TRBD1
size: NA
V: TRBV7-9
DNA: TGTGCCAGCAGCTTTAACAGGGGGCGAGAGACCCAGTACTTC
CDR3: CASSFNRGRETQYF

J: TRBJ1-1
D: NA
size: NA
V: TRBV7-2
DNA: TGTGCCAGCAGCACGTACCTGAACACTGAAGCTTTCTTT
CDR3: CASSTYLNTEAFF

J: TRBJ2-5
D: NA
size: many
V: TRBV7-9
DNA: TGTGCCAGCAGCTCGACAGCTACCCAAGAGACCCAGTACTTC
CDR3: CASSSTATQETQYF